The entry below gives a single T cell receptor (beta chain) sequence along with its context. Antigen unknown. This specimen belongs to a study of vaccination effects on CD4 cells after COVID-19. About the research overall: Researchers obtained post-vaccine samples at a median of 72 days past the second dose.

Antigen-specific CD4+ T cells were expanded (with viral peptide pools) by the ViraFEST assay ahead of sequencing. Cells that had been cultured for 10 days were the source of isolated CD4+ T cells. Two doses of BNT162b2 or mRNA-1273 vaccine were administered to participants. The authors exchanged half the medium for IL-2 medium on days 3 and 7. Repertoires were generated with immunoSEQ multiplex PCR, while TCRdb's copy carries only in-frame clones and drops some. This sample has tens of thousands of clones, with just under 75% found just once. The sample was CD4+ T cells from PBMCs cultured with HCoV-229E spike peptides, taken after COVID-19 vaccination. The source is a human donor who received a COVID-19 vaccine.

The CDR3 nucleotides read TGTGCCAGCAGTGAAGTTAGGGGGACAGGGGGCTTACAGGCGGAGACCCAGTACTTC. Encoded protein: CASSEVRGTGGLQAETQYF. This rearrangement joins TRBV2 to TRBJ2-5; the match to TRBD1 covers 12 bases. The V gene's germline CDR1 is SNHLY and CDR2 FYNNEI. The CDR3 spans 19 residues. Losses at the gene ends were 1 base for V and 5 bases for J; bases not matched to a gene: 14.